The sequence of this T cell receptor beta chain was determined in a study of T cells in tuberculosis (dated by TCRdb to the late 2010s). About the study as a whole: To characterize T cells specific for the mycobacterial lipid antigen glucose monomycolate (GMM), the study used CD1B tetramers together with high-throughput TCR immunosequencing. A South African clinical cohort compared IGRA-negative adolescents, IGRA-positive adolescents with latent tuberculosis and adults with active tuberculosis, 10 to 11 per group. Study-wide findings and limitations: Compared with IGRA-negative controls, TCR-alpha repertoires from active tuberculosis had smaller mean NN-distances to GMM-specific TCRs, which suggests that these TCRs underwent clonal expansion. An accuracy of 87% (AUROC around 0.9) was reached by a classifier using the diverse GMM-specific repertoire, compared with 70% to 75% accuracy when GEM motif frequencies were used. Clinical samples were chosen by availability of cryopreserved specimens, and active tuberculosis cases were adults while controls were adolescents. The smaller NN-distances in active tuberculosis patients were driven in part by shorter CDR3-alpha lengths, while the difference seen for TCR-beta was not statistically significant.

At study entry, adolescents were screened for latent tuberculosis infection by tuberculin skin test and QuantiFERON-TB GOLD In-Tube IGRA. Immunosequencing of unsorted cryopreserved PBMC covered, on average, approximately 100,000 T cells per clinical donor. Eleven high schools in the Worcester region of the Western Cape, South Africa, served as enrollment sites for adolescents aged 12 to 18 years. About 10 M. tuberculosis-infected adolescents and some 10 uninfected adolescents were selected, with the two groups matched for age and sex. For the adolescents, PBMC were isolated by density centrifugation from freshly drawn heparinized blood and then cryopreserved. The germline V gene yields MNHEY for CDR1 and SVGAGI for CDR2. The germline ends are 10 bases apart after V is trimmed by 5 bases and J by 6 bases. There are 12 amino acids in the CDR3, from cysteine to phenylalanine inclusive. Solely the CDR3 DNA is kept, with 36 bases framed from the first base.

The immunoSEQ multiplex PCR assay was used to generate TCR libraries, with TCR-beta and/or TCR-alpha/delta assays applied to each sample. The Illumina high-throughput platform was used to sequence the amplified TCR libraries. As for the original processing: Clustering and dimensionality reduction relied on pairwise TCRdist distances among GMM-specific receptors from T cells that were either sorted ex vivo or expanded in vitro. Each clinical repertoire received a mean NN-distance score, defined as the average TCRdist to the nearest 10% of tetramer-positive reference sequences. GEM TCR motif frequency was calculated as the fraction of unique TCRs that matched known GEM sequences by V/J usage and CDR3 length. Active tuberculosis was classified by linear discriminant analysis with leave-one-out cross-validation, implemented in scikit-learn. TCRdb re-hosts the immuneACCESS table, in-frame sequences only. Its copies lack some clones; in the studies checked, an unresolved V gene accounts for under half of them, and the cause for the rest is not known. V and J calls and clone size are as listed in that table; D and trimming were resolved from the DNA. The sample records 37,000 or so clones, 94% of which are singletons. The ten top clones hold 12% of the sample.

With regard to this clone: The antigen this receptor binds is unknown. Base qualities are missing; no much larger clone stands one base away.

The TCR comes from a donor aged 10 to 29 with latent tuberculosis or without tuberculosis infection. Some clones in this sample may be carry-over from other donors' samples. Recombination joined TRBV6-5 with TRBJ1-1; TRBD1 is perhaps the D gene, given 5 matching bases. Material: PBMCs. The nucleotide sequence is TGTGCCAGCAGTGCAGGGCCCCCTGAAGCTTTCTTT. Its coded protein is CASSAGPPEAFF.